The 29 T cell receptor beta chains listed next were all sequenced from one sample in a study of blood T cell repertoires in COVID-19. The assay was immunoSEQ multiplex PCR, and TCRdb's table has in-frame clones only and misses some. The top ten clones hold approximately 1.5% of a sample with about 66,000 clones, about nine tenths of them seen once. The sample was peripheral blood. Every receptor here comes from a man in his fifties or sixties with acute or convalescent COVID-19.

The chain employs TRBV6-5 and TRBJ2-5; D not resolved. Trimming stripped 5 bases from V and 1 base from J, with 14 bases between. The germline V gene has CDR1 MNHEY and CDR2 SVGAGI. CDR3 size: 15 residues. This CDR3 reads CASSPTAVPQETQYF. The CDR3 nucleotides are TGTGCCAGCAGTCCTACTGCCGTGCCCCAAGAGACCCAGTACTTC.

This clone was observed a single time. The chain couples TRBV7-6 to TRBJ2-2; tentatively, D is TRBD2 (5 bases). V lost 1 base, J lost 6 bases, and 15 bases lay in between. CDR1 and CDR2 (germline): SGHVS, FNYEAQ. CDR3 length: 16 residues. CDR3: CASSLVAGADPGELFF. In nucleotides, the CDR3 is TGTGCCAGCAGCTTAGTCGCGGGTGCGGACCCCGGGGAGCTGTTTTTT.

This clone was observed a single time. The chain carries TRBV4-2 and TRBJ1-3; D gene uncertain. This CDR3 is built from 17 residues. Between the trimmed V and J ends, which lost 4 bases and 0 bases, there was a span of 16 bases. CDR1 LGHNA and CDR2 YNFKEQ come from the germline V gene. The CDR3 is CASSRTVGLLSGNTIYF. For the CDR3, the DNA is TGTGCCAGCAGCCGCACGGTCGGACTCCTCTCTGGAAACACCATATATTTT.

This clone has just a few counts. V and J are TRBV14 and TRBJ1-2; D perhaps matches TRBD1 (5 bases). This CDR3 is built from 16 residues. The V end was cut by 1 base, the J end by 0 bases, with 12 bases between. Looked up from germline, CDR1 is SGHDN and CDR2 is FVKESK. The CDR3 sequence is CASSQGQNSPNYGYTF. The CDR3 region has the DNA TGTGCCAGCAGCCAAGGACAGAATAGTCCTAACTATGGCTACACCTTC.

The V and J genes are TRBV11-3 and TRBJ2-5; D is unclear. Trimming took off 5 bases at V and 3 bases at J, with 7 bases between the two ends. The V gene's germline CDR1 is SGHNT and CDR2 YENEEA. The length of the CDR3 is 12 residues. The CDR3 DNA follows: TGTGCCAGCAGCAATCGGGAAGAGACCCAGTACTTC. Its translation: CASSNREETQYF.

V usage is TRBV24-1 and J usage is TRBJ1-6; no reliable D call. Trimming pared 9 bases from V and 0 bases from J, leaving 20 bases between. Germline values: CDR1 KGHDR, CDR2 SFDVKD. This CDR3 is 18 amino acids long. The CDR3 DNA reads TGTGCCACCCTCGTATATAGGAGGGAGAGCTCCTATAATTCACCCCTCCACTTT. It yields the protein CATLVYRRESSYNSPLHF.

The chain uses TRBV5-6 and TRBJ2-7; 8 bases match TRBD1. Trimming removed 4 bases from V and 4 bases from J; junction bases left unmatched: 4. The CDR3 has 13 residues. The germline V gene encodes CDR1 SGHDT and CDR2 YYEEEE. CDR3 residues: CASSTQGAYEQYF. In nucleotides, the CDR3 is TGTGCCAGCAGCACGCAGGGGGCTTACGAGCAGTACTTC.

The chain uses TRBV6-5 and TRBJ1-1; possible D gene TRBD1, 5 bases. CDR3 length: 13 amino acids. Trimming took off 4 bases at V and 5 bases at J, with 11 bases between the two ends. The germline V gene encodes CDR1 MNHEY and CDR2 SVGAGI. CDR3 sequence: CASSLGVGTEAFF. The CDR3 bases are TGTGCCAGCAGTTTAGGGGTTGGAACTGAAGCTTTCTTT.

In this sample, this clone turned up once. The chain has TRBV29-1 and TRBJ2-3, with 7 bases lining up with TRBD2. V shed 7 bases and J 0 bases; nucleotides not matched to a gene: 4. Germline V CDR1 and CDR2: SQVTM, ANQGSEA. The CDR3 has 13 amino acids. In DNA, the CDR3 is TGCAGCGGGGAGGGCGGCAGCACAGATACGCAGTATTTT. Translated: CSGEGGSTDTQYF.

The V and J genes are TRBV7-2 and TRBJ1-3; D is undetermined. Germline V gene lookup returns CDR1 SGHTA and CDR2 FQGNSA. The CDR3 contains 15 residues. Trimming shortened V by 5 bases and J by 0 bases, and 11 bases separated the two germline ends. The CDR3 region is CASSGVWSSGNTIYF. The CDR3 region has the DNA TGTGCCAGCAGCGGAGTCTGGAGCTCTGGAAACACCATATATTTT.

CDR3 nucleotides: TGTGCCAGCAGAGAGACAGGGGCTGGAAACACCATATATTTT. This translates into CASRETGAGNTIYF. This rearrangement joins TRBV7-9 to TRBJ1-3; TRBD1 matches 8 bases. Germline assignment: CDR1 SEHNR and CDR2 FQNEAQ (reference sequence). V trimming: 6 bases; J trimming: 2 bases; junction bases outside the gene matches: 3. The CDR3 covers 14 residues.

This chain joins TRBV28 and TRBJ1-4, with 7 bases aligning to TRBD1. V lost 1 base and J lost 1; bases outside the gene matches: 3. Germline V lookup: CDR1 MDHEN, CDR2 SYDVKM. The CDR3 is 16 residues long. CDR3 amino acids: CASSLYRGETNEKLFF. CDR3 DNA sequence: TGTGCCAGCAGTTTATACAGGGGCGAAACTAATGAAAAACTGTTTTTT.

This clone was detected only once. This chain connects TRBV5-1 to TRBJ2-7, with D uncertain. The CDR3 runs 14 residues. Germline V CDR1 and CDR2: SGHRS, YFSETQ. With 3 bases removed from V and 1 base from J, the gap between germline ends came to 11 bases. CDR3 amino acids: CASSSSLYSYEQYF. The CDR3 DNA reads TGCGCCAGCAGCTCCTCTTTGTATTCCTACGAGCAGTACTTC.

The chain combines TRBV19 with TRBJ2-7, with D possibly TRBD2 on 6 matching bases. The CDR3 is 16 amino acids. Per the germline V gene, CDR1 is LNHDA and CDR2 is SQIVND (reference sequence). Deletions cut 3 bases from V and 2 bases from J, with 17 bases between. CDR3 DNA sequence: TGTGCCAGTAGTATCTGGGGGGACCTTGGGGCCTACGAGCAGTACTTC. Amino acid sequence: CASSIWGDLGAYEQYF.

The CDR3, as DNA: TGCGCCAGCAGCCCGGGAGGGGAGGCAGATACGCAGTATTTT. Encoded protein: CASSPGGEADTQYF. This chain connects TRBV5-1 to TRBJ2-3; TRBD2 matches 8 bases. The CDR3 extends over 14 amino acids. Germline CDR1 and CDR2: SGHRS and YFSETQ. J gave up 4 bases and V 4 bases, and 5 bases lay outside the gene matches.

The CDR3 protein is CAIQDRVGDTQYF. Here the CDR3 DNA reads TGTGCCATCCAGGACAGGGTTGGAGATACGCAGTATTTT. This sequence joins TRBV6-5 and TRBJ2-3; 8 bases fit TRBD1. V lost 10 bases to trimming and J lost 5 bases; unmatched junction nucleotides: 8. Germline V gene data show CDR1 as MNHEY and CDR2 as SVGAGI. The CDR3 is made up of 13 amino acids.

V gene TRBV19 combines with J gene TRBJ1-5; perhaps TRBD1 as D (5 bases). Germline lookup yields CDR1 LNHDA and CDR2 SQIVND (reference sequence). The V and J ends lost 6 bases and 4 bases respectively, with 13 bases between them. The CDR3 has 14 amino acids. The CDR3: CASRGAGRNQPQHF. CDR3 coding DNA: TGTGCCAGTAGAGGGGCAGGCCGAAATCAGCCCCAGCATTTT.

The CDR3 coding sequence is TGTGCCGCCTCGGGTAGCGGGGCCTCAGATACGCAGTATTTT. Its translation: CAASGSGASDTQYF. V is TRBV10-3 and J is TRBJ2-3; TRBD2 matches at 8 bases. Per germline, CDR1 ENHRY and CDR2 SYGVKD. The V gene end was trimmed by 11 bases and the J gene end by 4 bases; junction bases not matched to a gene: 11. The CDR3 totals 14 residues.

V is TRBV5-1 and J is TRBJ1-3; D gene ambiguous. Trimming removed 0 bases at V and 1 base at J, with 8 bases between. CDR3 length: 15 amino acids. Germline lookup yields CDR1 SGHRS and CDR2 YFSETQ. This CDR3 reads CASSLGSASGNTIYF. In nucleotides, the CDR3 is TGCGCCAGCAGCTTGGGCAGCGCTTCTGGAAACACCATATATTTT. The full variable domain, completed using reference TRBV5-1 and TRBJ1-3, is KAGVTQTPRYLIKTRGQQVTLSCSPISGHRSVSWYQQTPGQGLQFLFEYFSETQRNKGNFPGRFSGRQFSNSRSEMNVSTLELGDSALYLCASSLGSASGNTIYFGEGSWLTVV.

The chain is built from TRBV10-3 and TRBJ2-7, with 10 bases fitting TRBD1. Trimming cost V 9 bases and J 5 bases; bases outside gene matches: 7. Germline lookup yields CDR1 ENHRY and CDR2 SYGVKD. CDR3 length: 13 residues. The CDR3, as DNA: TGTGCCATAGGACAGGGGGGATTCGACGAGCAGTACTTC. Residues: CAIGQGGFDEQYF.

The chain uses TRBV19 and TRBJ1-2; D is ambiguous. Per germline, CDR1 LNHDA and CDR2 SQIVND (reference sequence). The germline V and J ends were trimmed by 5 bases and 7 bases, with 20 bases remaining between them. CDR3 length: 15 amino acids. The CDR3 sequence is CASSVKEAPFGGYTF. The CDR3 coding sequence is TGTGCCAGTAGTGTAAAAGAAGCCCCGTTCGGTGGCTACACCTTC.

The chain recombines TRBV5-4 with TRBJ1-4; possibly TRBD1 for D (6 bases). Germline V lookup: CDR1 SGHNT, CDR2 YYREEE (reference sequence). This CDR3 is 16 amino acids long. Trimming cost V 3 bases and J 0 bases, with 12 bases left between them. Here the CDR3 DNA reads TGTGCCAGCAGCTCGAAGGACAGCCCAACTAATGAAAAACTGTTTTTT. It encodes CASSSKDSPTNEKLFF.

CDR3 nucleotide sequence: TGTGCCAGCTCACCGGGACAGCGGAACACTGAAGCTTTCTTT. It is translated as CASSPGQRNTEAFF. The rearrangement links TRBV18 to TRBJ1-1; 7 nucleotides align to TRBD1. The V segment lost 3 bases and the J segment 1 base; nucleotides outside the gene matches: 2. Germline CDR1 reads KGHSH; CDR2 reads LQKENI. The CDR3 has 14 amino acids.

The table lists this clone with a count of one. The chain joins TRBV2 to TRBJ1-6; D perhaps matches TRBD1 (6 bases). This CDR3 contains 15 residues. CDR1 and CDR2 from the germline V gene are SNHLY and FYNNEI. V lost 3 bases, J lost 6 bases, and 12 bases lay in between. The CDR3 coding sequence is TGTGCCAGCAGTGATCTGGGGGCCACTAATTCACCCCTCCACTTT. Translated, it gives CASSDLGATNSPLHF.

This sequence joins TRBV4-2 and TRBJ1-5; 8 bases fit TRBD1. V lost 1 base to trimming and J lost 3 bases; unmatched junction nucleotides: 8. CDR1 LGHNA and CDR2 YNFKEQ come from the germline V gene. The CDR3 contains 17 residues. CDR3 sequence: CASSQASGTGSNQPQHF. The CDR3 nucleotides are TGTGCCAGCAGCCAAGCTTCCGGGACAGGCTCCAATCAGCCCCAGCATTTT.

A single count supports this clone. In nucleotides, the CDR3 is TGTGCCAGCAGTTTGGACCAGGGGAATAATTCACCCCTCCACTTT. Its translation: CASSLDQGNNSPLHF. The gene calls are TRBV28 and TRBJ1-6, with D maybe TRBD1 (6 bases). This CDR3 region has 15 residues. V was trimmed by 3 bases and J by 5 bases, leaving 11 bases between them. Germline CDR1 and CDR2: MDHEN and SYDVKM.

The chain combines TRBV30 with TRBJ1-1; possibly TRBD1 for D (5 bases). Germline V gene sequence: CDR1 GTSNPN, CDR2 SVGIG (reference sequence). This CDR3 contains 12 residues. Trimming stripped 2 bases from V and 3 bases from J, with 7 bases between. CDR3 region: CAWSWGDTEAFF. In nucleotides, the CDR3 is TGTGCCTGGAGTTGGGGGGACACTGAAGCTTTCTTT. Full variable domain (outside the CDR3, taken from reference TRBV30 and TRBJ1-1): SQTIHQWPATLVQPVGSPLSLECTVEGTSNPNLYWYRQAAGRGLQLLFYSVGIGQISSEVPQNLSASRPQDRQFILSSKKLLLSDSGFYLCAWSWGDTEAFFGQGTRLTVV.

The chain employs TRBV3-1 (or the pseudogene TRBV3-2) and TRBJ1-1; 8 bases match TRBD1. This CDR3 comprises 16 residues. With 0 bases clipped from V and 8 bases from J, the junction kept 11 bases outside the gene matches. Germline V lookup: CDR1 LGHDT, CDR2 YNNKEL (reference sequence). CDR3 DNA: TGTGCCAGCAGCCAAGATCGGCGGACAGGGTCACCCGAAGCTTTCTTT. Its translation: CASSQDRRTGSPEAFF.

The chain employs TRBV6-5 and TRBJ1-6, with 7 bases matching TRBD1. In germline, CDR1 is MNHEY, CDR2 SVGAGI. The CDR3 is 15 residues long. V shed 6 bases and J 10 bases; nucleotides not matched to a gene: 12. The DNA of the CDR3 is TGTGCCAGCAGCCTTATACAGGGGAAGGGATCACCCCTCCACTTT. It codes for CASSLIQGKGSPLHF.